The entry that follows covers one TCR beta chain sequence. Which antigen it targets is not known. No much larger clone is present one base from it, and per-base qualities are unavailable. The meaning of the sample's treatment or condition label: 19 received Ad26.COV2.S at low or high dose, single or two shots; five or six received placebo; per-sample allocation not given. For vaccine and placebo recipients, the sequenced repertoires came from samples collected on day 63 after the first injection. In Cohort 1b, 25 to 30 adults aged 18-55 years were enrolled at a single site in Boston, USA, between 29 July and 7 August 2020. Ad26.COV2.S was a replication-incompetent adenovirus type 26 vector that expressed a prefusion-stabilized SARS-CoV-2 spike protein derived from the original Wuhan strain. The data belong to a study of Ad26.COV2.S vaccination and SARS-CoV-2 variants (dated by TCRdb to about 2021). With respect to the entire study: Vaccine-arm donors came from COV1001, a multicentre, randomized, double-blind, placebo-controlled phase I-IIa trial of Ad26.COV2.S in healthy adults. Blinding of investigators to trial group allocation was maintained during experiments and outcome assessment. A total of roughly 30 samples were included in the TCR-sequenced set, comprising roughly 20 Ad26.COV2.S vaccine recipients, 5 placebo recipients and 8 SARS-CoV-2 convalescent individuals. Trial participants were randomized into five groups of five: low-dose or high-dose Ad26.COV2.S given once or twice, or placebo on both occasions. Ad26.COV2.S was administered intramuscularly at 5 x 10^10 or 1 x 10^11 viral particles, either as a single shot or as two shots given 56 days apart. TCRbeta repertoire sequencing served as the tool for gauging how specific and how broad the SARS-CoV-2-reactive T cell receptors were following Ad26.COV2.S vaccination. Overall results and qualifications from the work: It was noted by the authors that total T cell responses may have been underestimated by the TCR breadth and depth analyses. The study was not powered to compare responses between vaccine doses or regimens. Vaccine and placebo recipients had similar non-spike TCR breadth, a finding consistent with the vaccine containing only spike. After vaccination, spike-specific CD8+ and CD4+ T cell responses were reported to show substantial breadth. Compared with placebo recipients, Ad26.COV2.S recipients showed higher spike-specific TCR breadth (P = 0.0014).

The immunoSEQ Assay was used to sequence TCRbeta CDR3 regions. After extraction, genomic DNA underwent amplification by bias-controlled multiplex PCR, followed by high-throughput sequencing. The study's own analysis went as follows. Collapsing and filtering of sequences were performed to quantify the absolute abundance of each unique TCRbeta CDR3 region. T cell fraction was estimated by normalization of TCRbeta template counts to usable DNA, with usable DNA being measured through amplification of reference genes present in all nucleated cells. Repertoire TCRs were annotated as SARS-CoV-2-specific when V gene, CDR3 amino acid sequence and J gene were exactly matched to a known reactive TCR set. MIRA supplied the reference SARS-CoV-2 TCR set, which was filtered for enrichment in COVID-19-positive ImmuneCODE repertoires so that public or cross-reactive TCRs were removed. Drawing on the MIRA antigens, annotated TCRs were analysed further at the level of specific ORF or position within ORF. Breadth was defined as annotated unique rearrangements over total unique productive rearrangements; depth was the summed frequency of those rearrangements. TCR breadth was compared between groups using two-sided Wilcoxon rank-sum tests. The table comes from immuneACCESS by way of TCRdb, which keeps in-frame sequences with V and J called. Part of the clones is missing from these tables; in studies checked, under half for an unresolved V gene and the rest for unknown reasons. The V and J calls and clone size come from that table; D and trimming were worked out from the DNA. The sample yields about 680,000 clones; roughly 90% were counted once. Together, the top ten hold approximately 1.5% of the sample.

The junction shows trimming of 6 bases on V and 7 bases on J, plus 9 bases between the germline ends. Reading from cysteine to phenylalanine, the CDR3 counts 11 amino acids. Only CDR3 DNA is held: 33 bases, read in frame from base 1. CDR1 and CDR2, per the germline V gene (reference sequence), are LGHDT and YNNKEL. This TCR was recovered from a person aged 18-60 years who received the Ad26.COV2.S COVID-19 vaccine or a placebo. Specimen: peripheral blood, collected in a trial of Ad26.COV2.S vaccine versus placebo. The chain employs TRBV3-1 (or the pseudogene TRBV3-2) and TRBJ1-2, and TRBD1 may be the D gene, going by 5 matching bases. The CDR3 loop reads CASSRQSGYTF. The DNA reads TGTGCCAGCAGTCGACAGAGTGGCTACACCTTC.